This T cell receptor beta chain was identified in a study of cytomegalovirus exposure and HLA in healthy donors (TCRdb year 2017). In the study overall: An earlier analysis of 587 of the donors reported under 300 Gb of sequence data and approximately 120 million unique TCR beta sequences obtained from approximately 180 million T cells. An early release covering roughly 640 HLA-typed donors comprised approximately 300 gigabases of sequencing data and tens of millions of unique TCR sequences. The later analysis used no new phenotypic data to find candidate immune exposures, relying instead on TCR beta sequences and their occurrence across donors. Both class I and class II loci were covered by HLA typing, at four-digit resolution. Donor age, sex, ethnicity and CMV serostatus were compiled alongside the repertoire data. The aim of the study was to test whether cataloging public T cell receptors could identify signatures of past pathogen exposure. All discovery cohort repertoires had been generated using a single sequencing platform. Among 300 to 500 genotyped donors of the cohort, an average of roughly 230,000 unique TCR beta nucleotide sequences was sequenced per donor, of which about 19% were non-productive. To predict cytomegalovirus infection status, the study brought together high-throughput TCR immunosequencing, statistical association of individual TCRs with disease status, and machine learning. A later analysis re-analyzed previously published TCR beta repertoires from approximately 700 donors and added high-resolution HLA genotyping to study TCR occurrence patterns. In a later genetic analysis, genome-wide SNP genotypes for about 55% of the roughly 700 donors were used, and that subset was treated as a discovery cohort. The study used immunosequencing to profile the T cell repertoires of 666 subjects and linked those repertoires to cytomegalovirus serostatus. Roughly 5 DR-DQ haplotypes were handled as single units for association and clustering because linkage in the cohort was strong. In addition to the first cohort of 650 to 750 subjects, a separate validation cohort of approximately 110 different subjects was used. To decide whether each TCR beta V gene segment behaved as functional or pseudogenic, an earlier analysis of some 600 of the donors relied on high-throughput TCR beta sequencing. Typing coverage varied by locus: about 620-630 donors for A, B, C, DRB1 and DQB1; approximately 560 for DQA1; about 570 for DPA1; roughly 450 for DPB1. Of the 300 to 400 genotyped donors, approximately 80% fell in the genetic ancestry cluster associated with self-reported Caucasian donors.

The study at large found these results: According to a later analysis, parvovirus B19, influenza, CMV and Epstein-Barr virus appeared linked to several top co-occurrence clusters. In the study, some 160 TCR beta chains were listed as associated with cytomegalovirus. Because counts were too low, around 18 rarely observed V segments, including chromosome 9 orphons, were left out of the earlier analysis of 500 to 750 of the donors. Compared with the roughly 670-donor mean, donors in an Asian-associated ancestry cluster had fewer N-insertions in productive TCRs, according to a later genetic analysis. Linkage disequilibrium might explain the correlated functional status among segregating V segments, but an unknown experimental factor could not be excluded. A later analysis found that most CMV-associated TCR beta chains appeared HLA-restricted, with HLA associations seemingly driven largely by CMV exposure. In a later genetic analysis, a missense DCLRE1C variant was associated with V-gene and J-gene trimming of TCR beta chains, and the association was replicated in an independent cohort. A group of highly shared sequence variants was considered likely to be a technical artifact of the sequencing pipeline. At a false discovery rate of 0.05, a later analysis linked 16,000 or so TCR beta sequences to specific HLA alleles. Roughly uniform sequencing depth across donors was assumed in presence/absence analyses, although this assumption may not hold. Assigning TCR associations to individual alleles was difficult when HLA alleles, especially DR and DQ, strongly co-occurred. Cytomegalovirus status was reported to be diagnosed by the classifier with high specificity and sensitivity in both the original and validation cohorts. Most TCR sequences were seen in very few donors, while some public TCRs were found in many individuals. This cohort had only TCR beta chains sequenced, and the lack of alpha or paired-chain data limited which features could be detected. It was suggested by the authors that the approach could potentially be generalized to other disease states and immunological phenotypes. Compared with equally common non-associated chains, HLA-associated TCR beta chains in a later analysis were more clonally expanded and had lower generation probabilities. A later analysis found that TCR association rates varied across HLA loci, with DRB1 alleles showing the most associated TCRs and HLA-C alleles the fewest. An earlier analysis of several hundred of the donors showed that most TCR beta V segments appeared in productive rearrangements either about 87% or about 30% of the time, which broadly matched IMGT annotations. Immune exposure information for the cohort was limited to CMV serostatus. In vitro tests confirmed that three of the cytomegalovirus-associated TCR beta chains recognize cytomegalovirus antigens. The 87-base-pair reads could not distinguish some IMGT-functional V segments, including TRBV6-2 and TRBV6-3, so those segments were excluded. HLA typing was unavailable for some donors at each locus, so association tests used only the typed subset. A further reported finding was that TCR beta sequences accurately predicted the HLA-A and HLA-B alleles for most subjects in the first cohort.

The library was obtained by the immunoSEQ multiplex PCR assay. A mixture of 60 forward primers for TCR Vbeta segments and 13 reverse primers for TCR Jbeta segments was used in the multiplex PCR. A multiplex PCR assay on genomic DNA amplified the CDR3 region of rearranged TCR beta genes. The Illumina HiSeq System was used to sequence the amplified TCR beta libraries as 87-base-pair reads. Turning to the authors' computational methods: Across the 700 or so repertoires, a later analysis counted roughly 84 million unique TCR beta chains, approximately 10 million of which were shared by at least two donors. A nearest-neighbor algorithm error-corrected the raw reads and collapsed the reads into unique sequences, merging closely related sequences to remove PCR and sequencing errors. To assign V, D and J gene segments, CDR3 sequences were aligned to IMGT reference sequences. For a sequence to be retained, at least a six-nucleotide match to both a V gene segment and a J gene segment was required. A rearrangement was called productive if the CDR3 had no stop codons and remained in frame with V and J, and every other rearrangement was called non-productive. CDR3 was defined according to IMGT convention as the region running from the second conserved V-encoded cysteine to the conserved J-encoded phenylalanine. In an earlier analysis of just under 600 of the donors, sequences lacking an unambiguous match to a single V gene segment were excluded. An earlier analysis of under 750 of the donors called V segments functional above 56.7% productive rearrangements and segregating when the between-donor standard deviation exceeded 5%. A statistical classification framework was built to diagnose cytomegalovirus status from the catalog of TCR beta chain sequences. A later analysis assigned V and J genes by comparing TCR nucleotide sequences with IMGT/GENE-DB human TR gene sequences. A later analysis assigned CDR3 sequences and most-parsimonious VDJ recombination scenarios with the TCRdist pipeline. In a later analysis, every TCR beta chain was defined by the combination of its CDR3 amino acid sequence and its V-gene family, and reads without a unique V-gene family were dropped. To address suspected cross-contamination and a sequencing artifact, a later analysis removed approximately 590 highly shared, low-generation-probability nucleotide sequences. In a later analysis, a clonal expansion index was calculated for each public chain from normalized within-repertoire ranks of inferred template counts. A later analysis computed generation probabilities with a VDJ recombination model fitted to out-of-frame rearrangements, and checked the results against IGoR. Hypergeometric tests were used in a later analysis to score TCR-TCR, TCR-HLA and TCR-CMV co-occurrence, with a repertoire-size bias correction applied to the TCR pairs. False discovery rates were estimated in a later analysis by permuting HLA or CMV assignments 20 times. A later analysis grouped co-occurring TCRs with DBSCAN, adding TCRdist sequence similarity when clustering within HLA-allele-positive subsets. Repertoires with fewer than 30,000 or more than 120,000 public chains, plus five repertoires with anomalous nucleotide sharing, were excluded from co-occurrence clustering. TCRdb obtained this table from immuneACCESS and retained in-frame rearrangements with V and J assigned. These tables miss some clones; where compared with another copy, unresolved V genes account for less than half of the shortfall, and the remainder is unexplained. That table gives V, J and clone size, and the DNA gave D and trimming. For this sample the table gives about 130,000 clones, of which 65% to 90% were detected only once. The top ten clonotypes cover around 0.67% of the sample.

Worth noting for this clone: The antigen it recognizes is unknown. Base qualities are missing; no much larger clone stands one base away.

The germline V gene gives CDR1 as SGHDT and CDR2 as YYEEEE. The junction shows trimming of 0 bases on V and 11 bases on J, and the gene matches do not reach 4 bases of it. CDR3 length: 12 amino acids, cysteine to phenylalanine. The read is trimmed to its CDR3 DNA, 36 bases read in frame from base 1. The cohort consisted of some 730 healthy bone marrow donors. At the time of sampling, all cohort members were nominally healthy, though unrecorded immune exposures were likely present. The donor was CMV seronegative and was included in the group of over 300 seronegative cohort members. A peripheral blood sample was provided by each donor, and peripheral blood mononuclear cells were used for TCR beta sequencing. Genomic DNA extraction from the blood cell samples was performed with the Qiagen DNeasy Blood Extraction Kit.

The V and J segments used are TRBV5-6 and TRBJ2-7, with 8 bases aligning to TRBD2. The receptor was isolated from a man aged 18 to 29 in good health and CMV-seronegative. Specimen: PBMCs. The CDR3 region: CASSLAGREKYF. The nucleotide sequence reads TGTGCCAGCAGCTTGGCCGGGAGGGAAAAGTACTTC.